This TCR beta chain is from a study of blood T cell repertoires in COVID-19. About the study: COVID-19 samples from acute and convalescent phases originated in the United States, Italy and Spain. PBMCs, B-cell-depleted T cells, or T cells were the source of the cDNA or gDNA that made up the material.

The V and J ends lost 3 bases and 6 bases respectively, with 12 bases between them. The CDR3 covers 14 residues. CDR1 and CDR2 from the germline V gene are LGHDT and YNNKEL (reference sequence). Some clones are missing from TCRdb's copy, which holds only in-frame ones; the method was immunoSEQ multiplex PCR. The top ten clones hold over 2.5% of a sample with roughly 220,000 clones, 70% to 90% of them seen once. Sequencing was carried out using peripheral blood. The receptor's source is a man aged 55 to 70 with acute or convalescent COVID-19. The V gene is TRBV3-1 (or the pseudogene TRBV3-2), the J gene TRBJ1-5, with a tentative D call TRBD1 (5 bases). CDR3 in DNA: TGTGCCAGCAGCCAGCGTGGGGGGGGTCAGCCCCAGCATTTT. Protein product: CASSQRGGGQPQHF.